This entry lists 18 T cell receptor beta chains sequenced from one sample in a study of cytomegalovirus exposure and HLA in healthy donors (dated by TCRdb to about 2017). The library was built by means of the immunoSEQ multiplex PCR assay. The multiplex PCR relied on a mix of 60 forward primers for TCR Vbeta segments and 13 reverse primers for TCR Jbeta segments. TCRdb holds this immuneACCESS table with in-frame rearrangements only. Some clones are missing; in checked studies, unresolved V genes explain under half, and the rest has no known cause. The table for this sample lists 85,000 to 100,000 clones; 69% of them were counted only once. The top ten clones comprise roughly 2.8% of the sample. Material: PBMCs. These receptors were obtained from a man aged 45-65 years in good health and CMV-seronegative.

This chain uses TRBV28 with TRBJ2-2, with 7 bases that match TRBD1. The CDR3 extends over 16 amino acids. Germline CDR1 and CDR2: MDHEN and SYDVKM. J was trimmed by 7 bases and V by 0 bases; bases with no gene match: 8. This CDR3 is CASSLWRRGLGGELFF. The CDR3 bases are TGTGCCAGCAGTTTATGGCGCAGGGGGTTGGGCGGGGAGCTGTTTTTT.

The rearrangement joins TRBV5-1 to TRBJ2-6, with D perhaps TRBD1 (6 bases). Trimming removed 7 bases from V and 6 bases from J, with 20 bases in between. The CDR3 contains 16 residues. CDR1 is SGHRS, CDR2 YFSETQ, per germline. The CDR3 bases are TGCGCCAGCTCATACTACAGGGCTTACGAGGCCAACGTCCTGACTTTC. It specifies CASSYYRAYEANVLTF.

This clone was detected a few times. The chain combines TRBV7-2 with TRBJ2-5; TRBD2 matches 11 bases. After removal of 4 bases from V and 11 bases from J, the junction contained 9 bases not matched to a gene. The germline CDR1 and CDR2 sequences are SGHTA and FQGNSA. CDR3 size: 14 residues. CDR3 coding DNA: TGTGCCAGCAGCTCCAATAGCGGGGGGGCTCCGCAGTACTTC. This translates into CASSSNSGGAPQYF.

The V and J genes are TRBV11-3 and TRBJ2-2; no firm D call. Germline CDR1 and CDR2: SGHNT and YENEEA. The CDR3 covers 13 residues. Trimming removed 0 bases at V and 6 bases at J, with 5 bases between. CDR3 residues: CASSLDRAGELFF. The CDR3 nucleotides read TGTGCCAGCAGCTTAGATCGGGCCGGGGAGCTGTTTTTT.

Only a few counts were recorded for this clone. V is TRBV6-1 and J is TRBJ1-4; D possibly corresponds to TRBD1 (6 bases). There are 14 residues in the CDR3. Germline V gene sequence: CDR1 MNHNS, CDR2 SASEGT. The V and J ends lost 7 bases and 6 bases respectively, with 15 bases between them. Here the CDR3 DNA reads TGTGCCAGCACCCTTTCAGGGGATTATGAAAAACTGTTTTTT. Its translation: CASTLSGDYEKLFF.

This clone was detected a few times. This sequence joins TRBV6-5 and TRBJ2-5, with a tentative D call TRBD2 (5 bases). CDR3 size: 14 residues. Trimming removed 8 bases at V and 5 bases at J, with 18 bases between. Looked up from germline, CDR1 is MNHEY and CDR2 is SVGAGI. The CDR3 coding sequence is TGTGCCAGCGGGAGACCCGGAATGATTGAGACCCAGTACTTC. Translation: CASGRPGMIETQYF.

The rearrangement joins TRBV19 to TRBJ2-1, with 7 positions matching TRBD2. The CDR3 runs 15 residues. The germline CDR1 and CDR2 sequences are LNHDA and SQIVND (reference sequence). The V and J ends lost 7 bases and 1 base, in that order; junction bases with no gene match: 7. The CDR3 spells CASNPWGGSYNEQFF. In DNA form, the CDR3 reads TGTGCCAGTAACCCGTGGGGGGGGTCCTACAATGAGCAGTTCTTC.

The V and J genes are TRBV28 and TRBJ1-5; unclear D gene. Trimming left V 2 bases short and J 8 bases short, with 7 bases between. This CDR3 is built from 12 residues. Germline V gene sequence: CDR1 MDHEN, CDR2 SYDVKM. The CDR3, as DNA: TGTGCCAGCAGTTTACTCGGGAAGCCCCAGCATTTT. Protein product: CASSLLGKPQHF.

The CDR3: CASSFSGGGDEQFF. As DNA, the CDR3 is TGTGCCAGCAGCTTTTCTGGGGGGGGCGATGAGCAGTTCTTC. V gene TRBV7-6 combines with J gene TRBJ2-1; D possibly corresponds to TRBD2 (7 bases). The CDR3 has 14 amino acids. V lost 3 bases, J lost 8 bases, and 14 bases lay in between. CDR1 is SGHVS, CDR2 FNYEAQ, per germline.

The chain combines TRBV5-6 with TRBJ2-3; tentatively, D is TRBD2 (5 bases). The CDR3 totals 15 residues. V was shortened by 0 bases and J by 2 bases, with 10 bases between the two germline ends. Per germline, CDR1 SGHDT and CDR2 YYEEEE. The CDR3 loop is CASSLERGITDTQYF. The CDR3 DNA follows: TGTGCCAGCAGCTTGGAACGGGGAATCACAGATACGCAGTATTTT.

The J gene is TRBJ2-1, the V gene TRBV11-1; TRBD2 is a possible D gene (5 bases). Germline-derived CDR1 and CDR2 are SGHAT and FQDESV (reference sequence). Trimming left V 5 bases short and J 7 bases short, with 18 bases between. This CDR3 is built from 15 residues. CDR3 in DNA: TGTGCCAGCAGCCGACCCGGGGAAGGGTCAAATGAGCAGTTCTTC. Translating gives CASSRPGEGSNEQFF.

The CDR3 here is CASSGTGTGTREQYF. The CDR3 DNA follows: TGTGCCAGCAGCGGGACCGGGACAGGGACTCGGGAGCAGTACTTC. This rearrangement joins TRBV7-9 to TRBJ2-7; 9 bases match TRBD1. CDR1 is SEHNR and CDR2 is FQNEAQ in the germline V gene (reference sequence). V was clipped by 5 bases and J by 7 bases; unmatched bases: 12. The CDR3 runs to 15 residues.

The CDR3 DNA is TGTGCCAGCAGCTTGACTCTCTCCAGCTACACCTTC. It yields the protein CASSLTLSSYTF. The chain recombines TRBV7-8 with TRBJ1-2, with D unresolved. CDR1 is SGHVS and CDR2 is FQNEAQ in the germline V gene. V lost 3 bases and J lost 9, with 11 bases in between. The CDR3 runs to 12 residues. Full variable domain (missing parts from reference TRBV7-8 and TRBJ1-2): GAGVSQSPRYKVAKRGQDVALRCDPISGHVSLFWYQQALGQGPEFLTYFQNEAQLDKSGLPSDRFFAERPEGSVSTLKIQRTQQEDSAVYLCASSLTLSSYTFGSGTRLTVV.

The rearrangement joins TRBV5-4 to TRBJ2-3; a possible D gene is TRBD1 (6 bases). Trimming removed 1 base at V and 2 bases at J, with 8 bases between. The CDR3 consists of 14 residues. Germline V lookup: CDR1 SGHNT, CDR2 YYREEE (reference sequence). For the CDR3, the DNA is TGTGCCAGCAGCTTGAGGGGGATCACAGATACGCAGTATTTT. This translates into CASSLRGITDTQYF.

The chain carries TRBV5-1 and TRBJ1-1; D gene ambiguous. Germline values: CDR1 SGHRS, CDR2 YFSETQ. The CDR3 extends over 13 amino acids. Trimming stripped 4 bases from V and 2 bases from J, with 9 bases between. The CDR3 DNA reads TGCGCCAGCAGCCGAGACAAAAACACTGAAGCTTTCTTT. Protein product: CASSRDKNTEAFF. Based on the CDR3 plus reference TRBV5-1 and TRBJ1-1, the full variable domain is KAGVTQTPRYLIKTRGQQVTLSCSPISGHRSVSWYQQTPGQGLQFLFEYFSETQRNKGNFPGRFSGRQFSNSRSEMNVSTLELGDSALYLCASSRDKNTEAFFGQGTRLTVV.

The J gene is TRBJ2-7, the V gene TRBV9; tentative D call: TRBD1 (6 bases). The V end was cut by 4 bases, the J end by 3 bases, with 14 bases between. Germline lookup yields CDR1 SGDLS and CDR2 YYNGEE. This CDR3 region has 14 residues. The CDR3 loop is CASSTSGTSYEQYF. As DNA, the CDR3 is TGTGCCAGCAGCACCTCCGGGACAAGCTACGAGCAGTACTTC.

This chain joins TRBV4-1 and TRBJ2-5, with 8 positions matching TRBD2. This CDR3 region has 17 residues. Germline V gives CDR1 MGHRA, CDR2 YSYEKL. Losses at the gene ends were 4 bases for V and 1 base for J; bases not matched to a gene: 11. CDR3 sequence: CASSPAAGTRVQETQYF. The CDR3 DNA follows: TGCGCCAGCAGCCCCGCGGCTGGGACTAGAGTCCAAGAGACCCAGTACTTC.

The V call is TRBV6-5, the J call TRBJ1-2; possibly TRBD1 for D (6 bases). Per germline, CDR1 MNHEY and CDR2 SVGAGI. This CDR3 region has 15 residues. V was shortened by 0 bases and J by 4 bases, with 12 bases between the two germline ends. The DNA for the CDR3 is TGTGCCAGCAGTTACTCGCAGGACAGTTTCTATGGCTACACCTTC. It translates to CASSYSQDSFYGYTF.